This T cell receptor (beta chain) is drawn from a study of PD-L1 blockade in urothelial cancer. The wider study: Among blood samples, the median T cell count was 130,000 to 150,000.

This clone was recorded only once. The time point denotes: pretreatment peripheral blood. Each PCR reaction had synthetic TCR analog templates spiked into it. Repertoires were generated with immunoSEQ multiplex PCR, while TCRdb's copy carries only in-frame clones and drops some. The top ten hold 3.2% of the sample, which has roughly 63,000 clones, under 90% seen once. Trimming cost V 6 bases and J 2 bases; bases outside gene matches: 18. The CDR3 has 20 residues. Germline CDR1 is LNHDA and CDR2 is SQIVND (reference sequence). The V call is TRBV19, the J call TRBJ2-3, with 12 bases that match TRBD2. The source was PBMCs, collected around atezolizumab (anti-PD-L1) treatment. This TCR came from a man aged 70 or older with urothelial cancer. CDR3 coding DNA: TGTGCCAGTAGACCCACACGGACTAGCGGGAATATGGGATTCACAGATACGCAGTATTTT. It specifies CASRPTRTSGNMGFTDTQYF.